This TCR beta chain was recovered during a study of T-cell reconstitution after alpha-beta-depleted transplantation in children. General study results and limits: Recipient T cells and thymic progenitors that survived were the source of the high TCRbeta diversity seen at day 60 in some patients. The main origin of T-cell counts and diversity one year after transplant was newly produced T cells.

Preparing the TCRbeta library involved the use of unique molecular identifiers. Each CDR3 protein gets one entry after TCRdb re-called the PCR reads with MiXCR. The data show hundreds of thousands of distinct CDR3 sequences, 15% to 20% seen once. Germline CDR1 SGHTA, CDR2 FQGNSA. The V end was cut by 1 base, the J end by 6 bases, with 10 bases between. This CDR3 is built from 13 residues. Details on this clonotype: The antigen is not known.

Sequenced here: PBMCs, mostly from graft donor cells, sampled 360 days after TCRalphabeta/CD19-depleted stem cell transplant. The clonotype comes from a boy less than two years old who had a stem cell transplant for Wiskott-Aldrich syndrome, so the T cells may come from the graft donor. V is TRBV7-2 and J is TRBJ2-7; maybe TRBD2 (5 bases). The CDR3 sequence: CASSLVPGFEQYF. The CDR3 DNA sequence: TGTGCCAGCAGCTTAGTGCCGGGATTCGAGCAGTACTTC.